This record concerns one T cell receptor beta chain sequence. Antigen: not known. Germline CDR1 reads SEHNR; CDR2 reads FQNEAQ (reference sequence). CDR3 length: 12 amino acids. V was clipped by 6 bases and J by 0 bases, with 6 bases between them. This sample was taken from a study of T cell responses to AZD1222 COVID-19 vaccine. TCRdb's table, derived via immunoSEQ multiplex PCR, lists solely in-frame clones and lacks some. The data show roughly 150,000 clones, about 90% seen once. Regarding the study as a whole: There were vaccine-associated CD4 TCRs across spike, dominant at 160-218 and 743-854.

The J gene is TRBJ2-7, the V gene TRBV7-9; no clear D. This clonotype was sampled from an adult in good health. The sequenced sample was peripheral blood, obtained on day 0 of AZD1222 vaccination. The CDR3 spells CASRPSSYEQYF. The DNA of the CDR3 is TGTGCCAGCAGACCGTCCTCCTACGAGCAGTACTTC.